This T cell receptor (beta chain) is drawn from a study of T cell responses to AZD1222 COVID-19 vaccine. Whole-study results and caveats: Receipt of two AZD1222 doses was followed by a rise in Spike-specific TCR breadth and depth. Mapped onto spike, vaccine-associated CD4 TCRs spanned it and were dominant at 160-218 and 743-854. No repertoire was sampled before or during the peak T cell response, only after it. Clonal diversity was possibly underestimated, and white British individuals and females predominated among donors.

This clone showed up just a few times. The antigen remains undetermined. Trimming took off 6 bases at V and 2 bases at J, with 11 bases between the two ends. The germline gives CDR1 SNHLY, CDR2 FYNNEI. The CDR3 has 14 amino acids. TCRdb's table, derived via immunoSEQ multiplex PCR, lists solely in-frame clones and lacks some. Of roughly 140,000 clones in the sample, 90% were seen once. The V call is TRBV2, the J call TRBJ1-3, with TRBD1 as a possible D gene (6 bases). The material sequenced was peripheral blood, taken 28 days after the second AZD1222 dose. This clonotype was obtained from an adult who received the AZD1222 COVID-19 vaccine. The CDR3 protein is CASSDWTAGNTIYF. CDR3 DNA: TGTGCCAGCAGCGACTGGACAGCTGGAAACACCATATATTTT.